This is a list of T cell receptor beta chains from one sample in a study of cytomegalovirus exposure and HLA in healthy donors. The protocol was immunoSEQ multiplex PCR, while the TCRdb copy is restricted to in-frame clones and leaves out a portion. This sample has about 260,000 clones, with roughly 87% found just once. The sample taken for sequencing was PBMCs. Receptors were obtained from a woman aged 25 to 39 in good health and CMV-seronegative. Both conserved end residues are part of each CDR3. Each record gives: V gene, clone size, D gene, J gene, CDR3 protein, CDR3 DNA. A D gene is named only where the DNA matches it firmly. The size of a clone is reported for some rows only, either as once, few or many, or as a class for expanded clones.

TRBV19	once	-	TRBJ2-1	CASSIDQGRSYNEQFF	TGTGCCAGTAGTATAGACCAGGGCAGATCCTACAATGAGCAGTTCTTC
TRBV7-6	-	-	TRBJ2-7	CASSLDVSYEQYF	TGTGCCAGCAGCTTGGACGTCTCCTACGAGCAGTACTTC
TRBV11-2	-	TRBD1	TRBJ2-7	CASSLGQGGEQYF	TGTGCCAGCAGCTTAGGACAGGGGGGCGAGCAGTACTTC
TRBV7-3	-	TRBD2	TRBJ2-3	CASSPGTSGIRDTQYF	TGTGCCAGCAGCCCCGGGACTAGCGGGATCCGGGATACGCAGTATTTT
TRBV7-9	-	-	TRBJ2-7	CASSLYNSYEQYF	TGTGCCAGCAGCTTGTACAACTCCTACGAGCAGTACTTC
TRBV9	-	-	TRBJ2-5	CASSVDVDFETQYF	TGTGCCAGCAGCGTAGATGTCGACTTTGAGACCCAGTACTTC
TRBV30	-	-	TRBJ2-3	CAWSRTGTSTDTQYF	TGTGCCTGGAGTCGCACCGGGACTAGCACAGATACGCAGTATTTT
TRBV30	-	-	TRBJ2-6	CAWSGAGSSGANVLTF	TGTGCCTGGAGTGGGGCGGGAAGCTCTGGGGCCAACGTCCTGACTTTC
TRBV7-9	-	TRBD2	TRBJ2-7	CASSFLGREFEQYF	TGTGCCAGCAGCTTTCTCGGGCGGGAGTTCGAGCAGTACTTC
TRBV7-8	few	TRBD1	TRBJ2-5	CASSPYNTGVVSETQYF	TGTGCCAGCAGCCCATACAACACAGGGGTAGTATCGGAGACCCAGTACTTC
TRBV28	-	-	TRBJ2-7	CASKLRQANVYEQYF	TGTGCCAGCAAATTGAGACAAGCCAATGTCTACGAGCAGTACTTC
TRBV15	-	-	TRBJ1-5	CATSRARRGEGLDQPQHF	TGTGCCACCAGCAGAGCCCGTAGGGGGGAGGGGCTGGATCAGCCCCAGCATTTT
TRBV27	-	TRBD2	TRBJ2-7	CASSSLAGVSEQYF	TGTGCCAGCAGTTCGTTAGCGGGAGTTAGCGAGCAGTACTTC
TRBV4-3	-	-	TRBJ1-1	CASSQARENTEAFF	TGCGCCAGCAGCCAGGCCAGGGAGAACACTGAAGCTTTCTTT
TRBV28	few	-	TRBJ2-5	CASSLFGEGETQYF	TGTGCCAGCAGTTTATTTGGAGAGGGGGAGACCCAGTACTTC
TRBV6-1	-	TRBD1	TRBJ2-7	CASTEQGVRSYEQYF	TGTGCCAGCACTGAACAGGGGGTGAGGTCCTACGAGCAGTACTTC
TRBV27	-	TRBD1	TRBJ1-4	CASSEDSGGAGKLFF	TGTGCCAGCAGTGAAGACTCAGGGGGAGCAGGAAAACTGTTTTTT
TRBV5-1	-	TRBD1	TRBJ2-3	CASSPSTGSNTQYF	TGCGCCAGCAGCCCATCGACAGGGTCTAATACGCAGTATTTT
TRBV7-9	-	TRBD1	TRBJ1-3	CASSLEFRGPGNTIYF	TGTGCCAGCAGCTTAGAATTTAGGGGGCCTGGAAACACCATATATTTT
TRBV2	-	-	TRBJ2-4	CASSDSSPKNIQYF	TGTGCCAGCAGTGATAGTAGCCCCAAAAACATTCAGTACTTC
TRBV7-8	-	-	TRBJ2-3	CASSLVDTDTQYF	TGTGCCAGCAGCTTGGTAGACACAGATACGCAGTATTTT
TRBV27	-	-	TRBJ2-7	CASSLSTGNYEQYF	TGTGCCAGCAGTTTATCGACAGGAAACTACGAGCAGTACTTC
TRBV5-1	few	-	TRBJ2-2	CASTDVPTGELFF	TGCGCCAGTACAGACGTCCCTACCGGGGAGCTGTTTTTT
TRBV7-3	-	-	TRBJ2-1	CASSPDRAVRHNEQFF	TGTGCCAGCAGCCCGGATCGGGCGGTACGCCACAATGAGCAGTTCTTC
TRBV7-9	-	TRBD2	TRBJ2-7	CASSGAGALEQYF	TGTGCCAGCAGCGGGGCGGGAGCCCTCGAGCAGTACTTC
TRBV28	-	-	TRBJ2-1	CASSLPPWGGSNEQFF	TGTGCCAGCAGTTTACCCCCGTGGGGAGGAAGTAATGAGCAGTTCTTC
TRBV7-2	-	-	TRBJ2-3	CASSLAGWRGEGTDTQYF	TGTGCCAGCAGCTTAGCCGGATGGCGTGGGGAGGGCACAGATACGCAGTATTTT
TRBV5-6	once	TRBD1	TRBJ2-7	CASSTGTVYTYEQYF	TGTGCCAGCAGCACCGGGACAGTTTACACCTACGAGCAGTACTTC
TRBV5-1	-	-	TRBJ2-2	CASSFGAGELFF	TGCGCCAGCAGCTTTGGAGCCGGGGAGCTGTTTTTT
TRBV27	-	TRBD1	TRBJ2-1	CARGPGTDPYNEQFF	TGTGCCCGGGGTCCCGGGACAGACCCTTACAATGAGCAGTTCTTC
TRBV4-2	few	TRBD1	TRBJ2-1	CASSQETGGTSARFF	TGTGCCAGCAGCCAAGAAACAGGGGGGACGTCAGCACGGTTCTTC
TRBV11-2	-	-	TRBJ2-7	CASSQFRDIFYEQYF	TGTGCCAGCAGCCAATTCCGGGACATCTTCTACGAGCAGTACTTC
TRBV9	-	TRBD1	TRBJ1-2	CASSVGVPTGDGYTF	TGTGCCAGCAGCGTAGGGGTCCCGACAGGGGATGGCTACACCTTC
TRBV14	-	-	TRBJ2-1	CASSLRTVLNEQFF	TGTGCCAGCAGCCTCCGGACAGTACTCAATGAGCAGTTCTTC
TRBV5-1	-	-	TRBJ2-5	CASSFGRVNQETQYF	TGCGCCAGCAGCTTCGGTCGGGTAAACCAAGAGACCCAGTACTTC
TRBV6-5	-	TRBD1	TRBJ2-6	CASSSDRAGANVLTF	TGTGCCAGCAGTTCGGACAGGGCTGGGGCCAACGTCCTGACTTTC
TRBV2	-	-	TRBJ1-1	CASSELLPGLNTEAFF	TGTGCCAGCAGTGAACTTCTCCCGGGGTTGAACACTGAAGCTTTCTTT
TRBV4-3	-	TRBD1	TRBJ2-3	CASSQGEARFTDTQYF	TGCGCCAGCAGTCAGGGGGAAGCCCGTTTCACAGATACGCAGTATTTT
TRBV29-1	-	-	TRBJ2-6	CSVFSSGANVLTF	TGCAGCGTTTTTAGCTCTGGGGCCAACGTCCTGACTTTC
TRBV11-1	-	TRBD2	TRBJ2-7	CASSPRWAGGTTGQYF	TGTGCCAGCAGCCCCCGGTGGGCGGGAGGTACTACGGGGCAGTACTTC
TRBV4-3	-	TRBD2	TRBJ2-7	CASSPWGGSEQYF	TGCGCCAGCAGCCCCTGGGGGGGGAGCGAGCAGTACTTC
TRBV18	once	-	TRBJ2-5	CASSPPPGPETQYF	TGTGCCAGCTCGCCCCCTCCGGGCCCAGAGACCCAGTACTTC
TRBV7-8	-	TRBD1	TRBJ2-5	CASSLRDRGETQYF	TGTGCCAGCAGCCTGCGGGACAGGGGCGAGACCCAGTACTTC
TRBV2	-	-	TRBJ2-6	CASSVGGNSGANVLTF	TGTGCCAGCAGTGTAGGGGGGAACTCTGGGGCCAACGTCCTGACTTTC
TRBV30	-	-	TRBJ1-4	CAWSGEKLFF	TGTGCCTGGAGCGGTGAAAAACTGTTTTTT
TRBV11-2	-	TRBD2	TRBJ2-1	CASSPRTSGGSYNEQFF	TGTGCCAGCAGCCCTAGGACTAGCGGGGGCTCCTACAATGAGCAGTTCTTC
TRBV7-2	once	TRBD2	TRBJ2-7	CASSEPGLAAEQYF	TGTGCCAGCAGCGAGCCGGGACTAGCGGCGGAGCAGTACTTC
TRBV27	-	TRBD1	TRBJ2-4	CASSPGQGGIQYF	TGTGCCAGCAGTCCCGGACAGGGTGGCATTCAGTACTTC
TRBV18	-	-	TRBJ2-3	CASSPPSGFAQYF	TGTGCCAGCTCACCACCTTCGGGATTTGCGCAGTATTTT
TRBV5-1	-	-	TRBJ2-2	CASSLAPGAAAGELFF	TGCGCCAGCAGCTTGGCCCCGGGAGCGGCCGCCGGGGAGCTGTTTTTT
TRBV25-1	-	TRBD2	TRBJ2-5	CASSDRTSGRAWEETQYF	TGTGCCAGCAGTGACCGGACTAGCGGGAGGGCGTGGGAAGAGACCCAGTACTTC
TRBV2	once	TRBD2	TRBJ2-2	CATIEGEGGGELFF	TGTGCCACCATCGAAGGGGAGGGCGGCGGGGAGCTGTTTTTT
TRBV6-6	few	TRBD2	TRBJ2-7	CASSNPSTSGSYEQYF	TGTGCCAGCAGCAATCCCTCGACTAGCGGCTCCTACGAGCAGTACTTC
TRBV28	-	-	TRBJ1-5	CASSPGVVNNQPQHF	TGTGCCAGCAGCCCAGGGGTGGTTAACAATCAGCCCCAGCATTTT
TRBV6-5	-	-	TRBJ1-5	CASSYTTGSNQPQHF	TGTGCCAGCAGTTACACCACAGGAAGCAATCAGCCCCAGCATTTT
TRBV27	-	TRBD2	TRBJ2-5	CASSSGSGIQETQYF	TGTGCCAGCAGTTCCGGGAGCGGGATCCAAGAGACCCAGTACTTC
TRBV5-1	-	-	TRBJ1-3	CASSLQTGSGNTIYF	TGCGCCAGCAGCCTCCAGACAGGCTCTGGAAACACCATATATTTT
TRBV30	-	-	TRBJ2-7	CAWSVLLRFHEQYF	TGTGCCTGGAGTGTGCTACTCCGGTTTCACGAGCAGTACTTC